This TCR beta chain derives from a study of CXCR3-negative and CXCR3-positive naive CD8 T cells. Study overall: Some 140 million TRB reads were obtained in total, which works out to about 1.5 +/- 0.3 million per library. General study results and limits: Memory CD8+ cells had much lower diversity, and both naive subsets had comparably high diversity. The TRB CDR3s that CXCR3-positive naive cells carried were more hydrophobic than those of CXCR3-negative naive cells. CXCR3-negative and CXCR3-positive naive cells shared comparable TRBV-TRBJ usage, but memory cells did not.

It was by 5' RACE with UMI labels that the TRB cDNA libraries were prepared. TCRdb reprocessed the 5' RACE reads, with one entry per CDR3 protein and no DNA. The table for this sample gives more than 100,000 distinct CDR3 sequences. The CDR3 contains 16 residues. Germline-derived CDR1 and CDR2 are MNHEY and SMNVEV (reference sequence). A note on this clonotype: Its antigen is not known.

Sorts performed in triplicate captured 300,000 or so cells each from every CD8+ T cell subset. This sequence joins TRBV27 and TRBJ2-1; TCRdb selects TRBD1, and the lack of DNA leaves this call unchecked. This TCR came from a human donor in good health. Some clones in this sample may be carry-over from other donors' samples. Sequences were obtained from naive CXCR3+ CD8+ T cells from blood. Sample subset: CD45RO-CCR7+CD27+CD95- naive CD8+ T cells expressing CXCR3 (TNR3+). CDR3 protein: CASSLLGGGPDNEQFF.